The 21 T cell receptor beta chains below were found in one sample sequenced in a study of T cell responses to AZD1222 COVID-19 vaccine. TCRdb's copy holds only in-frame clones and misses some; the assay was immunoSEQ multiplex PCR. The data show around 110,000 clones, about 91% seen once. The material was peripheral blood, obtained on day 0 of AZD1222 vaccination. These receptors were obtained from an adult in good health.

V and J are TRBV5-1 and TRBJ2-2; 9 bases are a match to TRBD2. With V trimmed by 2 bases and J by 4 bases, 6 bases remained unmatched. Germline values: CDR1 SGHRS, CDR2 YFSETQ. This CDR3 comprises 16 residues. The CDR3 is CASSLGSGGLTGELFF. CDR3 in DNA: TGCGCCAGCAGCTTAGGGAGCGGGGGGCTCACCGGGGAGCTGTTTTTT.

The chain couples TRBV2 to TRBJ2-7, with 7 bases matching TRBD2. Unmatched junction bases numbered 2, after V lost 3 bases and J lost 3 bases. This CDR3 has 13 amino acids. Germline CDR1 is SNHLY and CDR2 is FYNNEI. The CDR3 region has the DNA TGTGCCAGCAGTGAGGGGGGGTTCTACGAGCAGTACTTC. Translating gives CASSEGGFYEQYF.

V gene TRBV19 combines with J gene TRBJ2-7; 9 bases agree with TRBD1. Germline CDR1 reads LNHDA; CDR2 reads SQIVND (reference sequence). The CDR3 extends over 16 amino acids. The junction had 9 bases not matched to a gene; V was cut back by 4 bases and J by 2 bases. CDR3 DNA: TGTGCCAGTAGTAATAAACCGGGACAGGGAGCCTACGAGCAGTACTTC. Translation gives CASSNKPGQGAYEQYF.

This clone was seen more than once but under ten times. The CDR3 DNA reads TGTGCCAGCAGACGGCCGGGACAGGCTGAAGCTTTCTTT. Translated, it gives CASRRPGQAEAFF. The chain couples TRBV6-5 to TRBJ1-1; TRBD1 aligns across 8 bases. Germline V gives CDR1 MNHEY, CDR2 SVGAGI. The CDR3 covers 13 residues. J gave up 6 bases and V 6 bases, and 6 bases lay outside the gene matches.

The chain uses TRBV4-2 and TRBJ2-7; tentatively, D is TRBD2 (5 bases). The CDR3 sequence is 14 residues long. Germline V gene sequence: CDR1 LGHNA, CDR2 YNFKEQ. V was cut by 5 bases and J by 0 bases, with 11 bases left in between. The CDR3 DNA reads TGTGCCAGCAGCGATGTACGGGACTCCTACGAGCAGTACTTC. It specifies CASSDVRDSYEQYF.

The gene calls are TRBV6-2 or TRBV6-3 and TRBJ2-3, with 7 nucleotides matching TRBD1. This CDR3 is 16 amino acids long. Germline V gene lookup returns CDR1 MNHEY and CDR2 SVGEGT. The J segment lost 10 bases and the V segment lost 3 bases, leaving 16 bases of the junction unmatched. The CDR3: CASSYGTRTGELSQYF. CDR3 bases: TGTGCCAGCAGTTATGGAACGAGGACAGGCGAATTATCGCAGTATTTT.

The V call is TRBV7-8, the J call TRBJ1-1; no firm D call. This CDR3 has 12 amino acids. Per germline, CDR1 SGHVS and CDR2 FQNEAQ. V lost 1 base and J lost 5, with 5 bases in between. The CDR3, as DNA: TGTGCCAGCAGCTTAGGGGAAACTGAAGCTTTCTTT. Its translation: CASSLGETEAFF. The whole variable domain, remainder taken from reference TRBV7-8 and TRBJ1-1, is GAGVSQSPRYKVAKRGQDVALRCDPISGHVSLFWYQQALGQGPEFLTYFQNEAQLDKSGLPSDRFFAERPEGSVSTLKIQRTQQEDSAVYLCASSLGETEAFFGQGTRLTVV.

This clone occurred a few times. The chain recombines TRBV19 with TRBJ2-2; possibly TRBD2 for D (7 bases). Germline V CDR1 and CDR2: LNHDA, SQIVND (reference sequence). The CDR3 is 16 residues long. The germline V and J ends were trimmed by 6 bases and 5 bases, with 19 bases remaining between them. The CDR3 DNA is TGTGCCAGTAGCGGGGGGACCCAGGGGAGGACCGGGGAGCTGTTTTTT. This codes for CASSGGTQGRTGELFF.

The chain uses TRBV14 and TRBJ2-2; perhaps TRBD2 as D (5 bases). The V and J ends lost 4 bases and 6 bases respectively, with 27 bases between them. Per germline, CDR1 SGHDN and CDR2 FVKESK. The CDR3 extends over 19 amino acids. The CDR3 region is CASSPTIKHAGLPPGELFF. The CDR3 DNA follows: TGTGCCAGCAGCCCCACGATTAAACACGCGGGCCTCCCCCCCGGGGAGCTGTTTTTT.

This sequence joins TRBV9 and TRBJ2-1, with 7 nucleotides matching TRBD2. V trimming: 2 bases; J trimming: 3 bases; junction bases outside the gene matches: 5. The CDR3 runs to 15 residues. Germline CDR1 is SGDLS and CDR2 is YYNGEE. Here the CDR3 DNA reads TGTGCCAGCAGCGTTAGCGGGCCCGACTACAATGAGCAGTTCTTC. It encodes CASSVSGPDYNEQFF.

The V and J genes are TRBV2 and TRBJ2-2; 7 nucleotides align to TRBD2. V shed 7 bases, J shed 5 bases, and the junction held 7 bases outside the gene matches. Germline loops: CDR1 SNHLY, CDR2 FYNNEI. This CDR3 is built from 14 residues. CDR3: CASKRLAETGELFF. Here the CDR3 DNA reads TGTGCCAGCAAACGACTAGCAGAAACCGGGGAGCTGTTTTTT.

In DNA, the CDR3 is TGTGCCAGAAGCTTGGCGGATTACGAGCAGTACTTC. Protein sequence: CARSLADYEQYF. The chain links TRBV5-3 to TRBJ2-7; D is unclear. TRBV5-3 is known as an ORF, though its function is uncertain. Trimming removed 0 bases from V and 4 bases from J, with 5 bases in between. The CDR3 contains 12 residues.

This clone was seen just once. This CDR3 reads CAWSVQGSEQYF. The CDR3 nucleotides read TGTGCCTGGAGTGTACAAGGGAGCGAGCAGTACTTC. V usage is TRBV30 and J usage is TRBJ2-7, with D possibly TRBD2 on 5 matching bases. Trimming removed 0 bases at V and 6 bases at J, with 9 bases between. There are 12 residues in the CDR3. Germline V gene sequence: CDR1 GTSNPN, CDR2 SVGIG (reference sequence).

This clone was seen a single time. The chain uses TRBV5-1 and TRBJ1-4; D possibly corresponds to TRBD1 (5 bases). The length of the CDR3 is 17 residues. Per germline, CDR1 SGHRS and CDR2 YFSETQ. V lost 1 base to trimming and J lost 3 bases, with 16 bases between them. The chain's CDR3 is CASSLMALGGPNEKLFF. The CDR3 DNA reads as TGCGCCAGCAGCTTGATGGCCCTGGGGGGACCTAATGAAAAACTGTTTTTT.

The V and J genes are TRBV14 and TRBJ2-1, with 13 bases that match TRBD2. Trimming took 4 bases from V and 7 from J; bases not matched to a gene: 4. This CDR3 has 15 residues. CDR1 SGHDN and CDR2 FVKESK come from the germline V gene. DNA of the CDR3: TGTGCCAGCAGCCGAGGGACTAGCGGGATAAATGAGCAGTTCTTC. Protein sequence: CASSRGTSGINEQFF.

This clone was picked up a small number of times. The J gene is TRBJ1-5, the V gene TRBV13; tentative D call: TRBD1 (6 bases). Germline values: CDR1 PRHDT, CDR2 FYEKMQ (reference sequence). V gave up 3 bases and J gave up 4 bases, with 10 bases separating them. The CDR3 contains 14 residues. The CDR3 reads CASSLGGPNQPQHF. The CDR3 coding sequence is TGTGCCAGCAGCTTGGGGGGGCCTAATCAGCCCCAGCATTTT. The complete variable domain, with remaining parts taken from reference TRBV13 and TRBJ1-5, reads AAGVIQSPRHLIKEKRETATLKCYPIPRHDTVYWYQQGPGQDPQFLISFYEKMQSDKGSIPDRFSAQQFSDYHSELNMSSLELGDSALYFCASSLGGPNQPQHFGDGTRLSIL.

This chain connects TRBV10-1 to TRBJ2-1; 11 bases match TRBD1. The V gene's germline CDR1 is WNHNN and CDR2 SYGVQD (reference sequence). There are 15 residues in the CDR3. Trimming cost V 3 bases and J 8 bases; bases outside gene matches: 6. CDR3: CASSDPGQGEYEQFF. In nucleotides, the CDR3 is TGCGCCAGCAGTGACCCGGGACAGGGGGAGTATGAGCAGTTCTTC.

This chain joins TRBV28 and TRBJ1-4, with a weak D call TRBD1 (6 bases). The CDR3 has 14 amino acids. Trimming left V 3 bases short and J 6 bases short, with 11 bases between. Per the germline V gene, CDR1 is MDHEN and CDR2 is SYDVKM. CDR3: CASSFVRGYEKLFF. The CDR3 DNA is TGTGCCAGCAGTTTCGTCAGGGGATATGAAAAACTGTTTTTT.

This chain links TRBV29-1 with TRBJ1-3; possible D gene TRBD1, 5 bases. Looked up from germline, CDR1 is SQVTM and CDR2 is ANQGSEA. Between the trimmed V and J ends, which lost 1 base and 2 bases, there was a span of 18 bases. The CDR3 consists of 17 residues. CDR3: CSVEGINPGTTGNTIYF. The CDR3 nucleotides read TGCAGCGTTGAAGGGATAAACCCCGGGACGACTGGAAACACCATATATTTT.

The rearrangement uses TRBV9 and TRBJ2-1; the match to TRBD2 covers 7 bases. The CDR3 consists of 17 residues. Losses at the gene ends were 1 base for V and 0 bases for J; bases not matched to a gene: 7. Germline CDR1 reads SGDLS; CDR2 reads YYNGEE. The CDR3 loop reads CASSVRNSGSSYNEQFF. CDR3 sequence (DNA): TGTGCCAGCAGCGTAAGGAATAGCGGGTCCTCCTACAATGAGCAGTTCTTC.

The CDR3 DNA reads TGTGCCAGCAGTTACGTTGCGAGGGGAGGAGAAGCTTTCTTT. The encoded protein is CASSYVARGGEAFF. This chain connects TRBV6-5 to TRBJ1-1; tentatively, D is TRBD1 (5 bases). Per germline, CDR1 MNHEY and CDR2 SVGAGI. The CDR3 spans 14 residues. V was pared by 2 bases and J by 8 bases, with 15 bases between.